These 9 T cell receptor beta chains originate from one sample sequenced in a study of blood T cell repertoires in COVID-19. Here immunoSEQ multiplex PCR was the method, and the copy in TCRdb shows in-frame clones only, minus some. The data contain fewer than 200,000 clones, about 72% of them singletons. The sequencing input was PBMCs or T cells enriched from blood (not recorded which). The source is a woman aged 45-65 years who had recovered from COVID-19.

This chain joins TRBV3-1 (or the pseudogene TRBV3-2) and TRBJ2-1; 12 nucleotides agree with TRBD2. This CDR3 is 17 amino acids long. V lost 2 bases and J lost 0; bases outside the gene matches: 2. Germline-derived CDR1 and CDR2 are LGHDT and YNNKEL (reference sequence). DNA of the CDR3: TGTGCCAGCAGCCAATGGGGACTAGCGGGCTCCTACAATGAGCAGTTCTTC. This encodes CASSQWGLAGSYNEQFF.

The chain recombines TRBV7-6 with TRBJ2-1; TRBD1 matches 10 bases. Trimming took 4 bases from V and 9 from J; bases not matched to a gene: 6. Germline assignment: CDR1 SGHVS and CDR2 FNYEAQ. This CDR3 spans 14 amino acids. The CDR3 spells CASSSGQGVGEQFF. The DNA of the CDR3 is TGTGCCAGCAGCTCCGGACAGGGGGTAGGTGAGCAGTTCTTC. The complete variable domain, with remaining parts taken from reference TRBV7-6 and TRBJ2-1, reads GAGVSQSPRYKVTKRGQDVALRCDPISGHVSLYWYRQALGQGPEFLTYFNYEAQQDKSGLPNDRFSAERPEGSISTLTIQRTEQRDSAMYRCASSSGQGVGEQFFGPGTRLTVL.

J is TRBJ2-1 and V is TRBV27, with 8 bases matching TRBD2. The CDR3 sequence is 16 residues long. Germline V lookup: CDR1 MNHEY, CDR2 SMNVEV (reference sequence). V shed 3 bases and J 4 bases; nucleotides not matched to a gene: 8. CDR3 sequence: CASSFLTAGAYNEQFF. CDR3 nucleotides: TGTGCCAGCAGTTTCTTGACAGCGGGAGCTTACAATGAGCAGTTCTTC.

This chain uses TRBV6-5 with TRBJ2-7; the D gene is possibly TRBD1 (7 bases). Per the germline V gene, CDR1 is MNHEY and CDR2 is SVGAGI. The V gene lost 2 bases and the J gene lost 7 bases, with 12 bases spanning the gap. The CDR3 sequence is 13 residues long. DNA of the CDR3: TGTGCCAGCAGTTACCCCTCAGGGGGGGAGCAGTACTTC. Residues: CASSYPSGGEQYF.

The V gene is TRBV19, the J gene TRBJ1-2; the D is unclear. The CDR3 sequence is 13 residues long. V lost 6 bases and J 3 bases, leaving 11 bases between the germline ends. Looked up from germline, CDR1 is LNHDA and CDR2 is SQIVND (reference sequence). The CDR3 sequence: CASREGIDYGYTF. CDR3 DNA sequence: TGTGCCAGTAGGGAGGGAATTGACTATGGCTACACCTTC.

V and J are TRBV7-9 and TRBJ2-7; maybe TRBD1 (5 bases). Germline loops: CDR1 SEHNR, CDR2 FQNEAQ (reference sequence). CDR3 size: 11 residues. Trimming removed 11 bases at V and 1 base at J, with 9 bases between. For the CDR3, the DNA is TGTGCCGTCCAGGGTTCCTACGAGCAGTACTTC. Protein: CAVQGSYEQYF.

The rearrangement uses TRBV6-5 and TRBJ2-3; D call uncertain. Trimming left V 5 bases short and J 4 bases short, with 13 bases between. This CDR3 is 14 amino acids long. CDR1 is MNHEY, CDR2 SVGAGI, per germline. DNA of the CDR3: TGTGCCAGCAGTATCCTCGGTAGAGCAGATACGCAGTATTTT. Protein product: CASSILGRADTQYF.

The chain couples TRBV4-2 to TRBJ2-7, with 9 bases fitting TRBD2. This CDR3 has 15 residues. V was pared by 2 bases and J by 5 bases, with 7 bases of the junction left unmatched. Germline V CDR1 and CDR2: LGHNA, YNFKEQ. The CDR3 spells CASSQLSSGKHEQYF. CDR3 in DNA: TGTGCCAGCAGCCAACTTTCTAGCGGGAAGCACGAGCAGTACTTC.

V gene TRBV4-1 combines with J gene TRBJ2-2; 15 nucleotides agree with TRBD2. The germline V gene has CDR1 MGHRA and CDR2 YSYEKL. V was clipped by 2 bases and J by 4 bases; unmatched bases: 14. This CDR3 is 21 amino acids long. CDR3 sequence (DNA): TGCGCCAGCAGCCAACGGAACCTACAGGGACTAGCGGGAGGTGGCACCGGGGAGCTGTTTTTT. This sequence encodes CASSQRNLQGLAGGGTGELFF.